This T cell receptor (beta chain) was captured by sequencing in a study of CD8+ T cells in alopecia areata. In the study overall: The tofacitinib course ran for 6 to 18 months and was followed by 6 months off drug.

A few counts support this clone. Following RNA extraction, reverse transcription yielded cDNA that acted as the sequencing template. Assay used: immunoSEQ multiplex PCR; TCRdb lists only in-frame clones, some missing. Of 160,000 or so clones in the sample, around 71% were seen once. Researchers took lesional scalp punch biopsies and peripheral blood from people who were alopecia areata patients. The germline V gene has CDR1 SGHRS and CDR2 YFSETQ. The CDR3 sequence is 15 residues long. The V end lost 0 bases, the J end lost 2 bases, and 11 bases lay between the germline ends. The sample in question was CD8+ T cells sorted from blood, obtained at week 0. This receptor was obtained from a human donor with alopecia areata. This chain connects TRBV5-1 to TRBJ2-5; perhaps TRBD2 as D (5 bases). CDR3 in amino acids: CASSLAPGFQETQYF. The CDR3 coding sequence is TGCGCCAGCAGCTTGGCCCCGGGGTTTCAAGAGACCCAGTACTTC.